This TCR beta chain appears in the sequencing data of a study of PD-1 blockade in classical Hodgkin lymphoma. Each patient experienced a relapse that followed autologous stem cell transplantation, and brentuximab vedotin exposure varied. The method was immunoSEQ multiplex PCR; TCRdb's version includes in-frame clones alone and lacks a portion of them. Here the sample spans 89,000 or so clones, approximately 91% being singletons. The source of this sequence is a human donor with classical Hodgkin lymphoma. The source material was peripheral blood mononuclear cells (PBMCs), sampled before the second cycle of nivolumab.

The CDR3 bases are TGTGCCTGGACCCTGGGACTAGCGGGCCACACAGATACGCAGTATTTT. Its protein product is CAWTLGLAGHTDTQYF. The genes are TRBV30 and TRBJ2-3; 12 bases agree with TRBD2. V trimming: 4 bases; J trimming: 2 bases; junction bases outside the gene matches: 7. CDR1 GTSNPN and CDR2 SVGIG come from the germline V gene (reference sequence). This CDR3 has 16 amino acids. The whole variable domain, filled in from reference TRBV30 and TRBJ2-3, reads SQTIHQWPATLVQPVGSPLSLECTVEGTSNPNLYWYRQAAGRGLQLLFYSVGIGQISSEVPQNLSASRPQDRQFILSSKKLLLSDSGFYLCAWTLGLAGHTDTQYFGPGTRLTVL.